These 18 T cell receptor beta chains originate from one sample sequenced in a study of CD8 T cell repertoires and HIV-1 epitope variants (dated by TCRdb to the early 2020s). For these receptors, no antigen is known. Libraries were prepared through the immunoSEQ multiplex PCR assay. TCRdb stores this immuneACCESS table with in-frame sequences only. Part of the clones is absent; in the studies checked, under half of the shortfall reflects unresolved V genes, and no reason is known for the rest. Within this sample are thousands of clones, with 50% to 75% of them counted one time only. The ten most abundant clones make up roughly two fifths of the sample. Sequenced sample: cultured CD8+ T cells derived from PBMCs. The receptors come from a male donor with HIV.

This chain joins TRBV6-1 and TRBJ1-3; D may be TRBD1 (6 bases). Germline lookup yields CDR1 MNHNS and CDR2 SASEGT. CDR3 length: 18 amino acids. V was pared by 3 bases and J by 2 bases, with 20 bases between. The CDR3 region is CASSDGRGGLVAGNTIYF. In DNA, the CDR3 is TGTGCCAGCAGTGACGGGCGGGGGGGGCTCGTCGCTGGAAACACCATATATTTT.

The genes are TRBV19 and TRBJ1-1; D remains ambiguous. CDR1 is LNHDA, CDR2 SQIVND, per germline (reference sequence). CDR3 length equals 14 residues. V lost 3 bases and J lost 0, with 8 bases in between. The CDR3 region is CASSIKPMNTEAFF. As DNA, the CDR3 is TGTGCCAGTAGTATTAAACCTATGAACACTGAAGCTTTCTTT.

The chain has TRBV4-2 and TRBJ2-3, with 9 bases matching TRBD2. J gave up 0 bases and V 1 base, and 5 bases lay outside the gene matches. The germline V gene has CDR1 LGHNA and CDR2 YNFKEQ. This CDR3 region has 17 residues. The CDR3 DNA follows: TGTGCCAGCAGCCAAGTGCCCAGCGGGGGGAGCACAGATACGCAGTATTTT. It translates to CASSQVPSGGSTDTQYF.

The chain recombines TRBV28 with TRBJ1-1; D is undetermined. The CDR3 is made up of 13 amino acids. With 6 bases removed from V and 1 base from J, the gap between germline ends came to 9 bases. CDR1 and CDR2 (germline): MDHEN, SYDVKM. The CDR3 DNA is TGTGCCAGCAGAATCAAACCGAACACTGAAGCTTTCTTT. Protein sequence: CASRIKPNTEAFF.

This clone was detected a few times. This CDR3 reads CASSQLAGDHEQYF. CDR3 DNA sequence: TGCGCCAGCAGCCAACTAGCGGGAGACCACGAGCAGTACTTC. This chain joins TRBV4-1 and TRBJ2-7, with 10 nucleotides matching TRBD2. CDR1 MGHRA and CDR2 YSYEKL come from the germline V gene. This CDR3 contains 14 residues. J lost 5 bases, V lost 2 bases, and 3 bases had no gene match.

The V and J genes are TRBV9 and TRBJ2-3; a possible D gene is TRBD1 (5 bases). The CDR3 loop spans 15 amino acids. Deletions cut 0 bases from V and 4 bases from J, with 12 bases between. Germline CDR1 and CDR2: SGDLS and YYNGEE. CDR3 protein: CASSVAAGISDTQYF. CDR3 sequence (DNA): TGTGCCAGCAGCGTAGCGGCAGGGATATCAGATACGCAGTATTTT.

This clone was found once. The CDR3 DNA is TGCGCCAGCAGCCAAGATCGGGCTAGCGGGCTCACAGATACGCAGTATTTT. As protein: CASSQDRASGLTDTQYF. This chain links TRBV4-3 with TRBJ2-3; 8 nucleotides align to TRBD2. CDR3 length equals 17 residues. J was trimmed by 2 bases and V by 0 bases; bases with no gene match: 7. Germline values: CDR1 LGHNA, CDR2 YSLEER.

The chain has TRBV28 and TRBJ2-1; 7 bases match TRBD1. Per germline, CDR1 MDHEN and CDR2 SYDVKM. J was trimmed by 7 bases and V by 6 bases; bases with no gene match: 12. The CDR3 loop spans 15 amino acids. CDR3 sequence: CASRRQGTPGNEQFF. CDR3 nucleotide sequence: TGTGCCAGCAGGCGACAGGGAACCCCCGGGAATGAGCAGTTCTTC.

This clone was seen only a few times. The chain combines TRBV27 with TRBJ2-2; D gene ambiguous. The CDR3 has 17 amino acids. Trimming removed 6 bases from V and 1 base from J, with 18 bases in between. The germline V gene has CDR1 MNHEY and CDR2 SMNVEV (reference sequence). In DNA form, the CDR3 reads TGTGCCAGCAGACGATTGGGTGAAGAGCAGAACACCGGGGAGCTGTTTTTT. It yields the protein CASRRLGEEQNTGELFF.

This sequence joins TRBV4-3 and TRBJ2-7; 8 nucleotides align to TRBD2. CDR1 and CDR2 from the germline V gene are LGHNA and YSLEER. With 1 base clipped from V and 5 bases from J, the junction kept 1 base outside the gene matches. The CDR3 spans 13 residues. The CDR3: CASSQGTSNEQYF. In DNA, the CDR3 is TGCGCCAGCAGCCAAGGGACTAGCAACGAGCAGTACTTC.

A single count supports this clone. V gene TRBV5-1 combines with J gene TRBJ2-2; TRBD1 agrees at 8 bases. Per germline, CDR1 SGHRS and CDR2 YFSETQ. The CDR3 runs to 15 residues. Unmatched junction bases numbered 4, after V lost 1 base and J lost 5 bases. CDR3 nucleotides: TGCGCCAGCAGCTTGACAGGGGGGAGGACCGGGGAGCTGTTTTTT. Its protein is CASSLTGGRTGELFF. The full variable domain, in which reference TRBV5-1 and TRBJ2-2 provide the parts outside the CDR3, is KAGVTQTPRYLIKTRGQQVTLSCSPISGHRSVSWYQQTPGQGLQFLFEYFSETQRNKGNFPGRFSGRQFSNSRSEMNVSTLELGDSALYLCASSLTGGRTGELFFGEGSRLTVL.

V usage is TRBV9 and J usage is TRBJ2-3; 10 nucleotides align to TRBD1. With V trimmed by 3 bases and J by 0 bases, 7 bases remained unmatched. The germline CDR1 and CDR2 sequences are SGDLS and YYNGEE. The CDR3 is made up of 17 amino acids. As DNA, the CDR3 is TGTGCCAGCAGCGACGGGACAGGGGCTATCAGCACAGATACGCAGTATTTT. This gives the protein CASSDGTGAISTDTQYF.

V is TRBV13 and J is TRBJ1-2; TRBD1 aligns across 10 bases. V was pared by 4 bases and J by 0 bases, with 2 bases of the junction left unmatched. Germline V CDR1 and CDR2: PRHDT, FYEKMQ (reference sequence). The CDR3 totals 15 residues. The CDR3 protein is CASSSGTGANYGYTF. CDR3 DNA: TGTGCCAGCAGCTCGGGGACAGGGGCTAACTATGGCTACACCTTC.

This CDR3 reads CASSNCEQFF. The CDR3 nucleotides are TGTGCCAGCAGCAATTGTGAGCAGTTCTTC. The chain uses TRBV21-1 and TRBJ2-1. TRBV21-1 corresponds to a pseudogene. The length of the CDR3 is 10 residues.

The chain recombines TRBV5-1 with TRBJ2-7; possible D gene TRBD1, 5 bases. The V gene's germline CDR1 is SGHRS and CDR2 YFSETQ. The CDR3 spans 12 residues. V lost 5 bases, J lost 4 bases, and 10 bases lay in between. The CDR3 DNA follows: TGCGCCAGCAGGGCTGACAGTTACGAGCAGTACTTC. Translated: CASRADSYEQYF.

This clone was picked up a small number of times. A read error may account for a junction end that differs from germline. CDR3 sequence (DNA): TGTGCCAGCAGCGAAGGGCTAGCGGGCCTCGGGGAGCTGTTTTTT. It codes for CASSEGLAGLGELFF. The genes are TRBV2 and TRBJ2-2; TRBD2 agrees at 8 bases. There are 15 residues in the CDR3. Germline V gene data show CDR1 as SNHLY and CDR2 as FYNNEI.

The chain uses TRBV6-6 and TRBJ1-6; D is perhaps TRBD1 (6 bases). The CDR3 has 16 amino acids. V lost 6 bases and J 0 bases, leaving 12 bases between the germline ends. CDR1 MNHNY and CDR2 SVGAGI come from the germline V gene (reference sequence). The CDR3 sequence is CASRLLDSSYNSPLHF. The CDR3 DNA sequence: TGTGCCAGCAGACTCCTGGACAGCTCCTATAATTCACCCCTCCACTTT.

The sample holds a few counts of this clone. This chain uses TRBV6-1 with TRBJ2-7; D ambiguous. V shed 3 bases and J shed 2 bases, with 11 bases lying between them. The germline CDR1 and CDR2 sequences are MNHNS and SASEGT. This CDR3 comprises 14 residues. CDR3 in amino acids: CASSDLPPPYEQYF. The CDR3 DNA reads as TGTGCCAGCAGTGATCTGCCCCCTCCCTACGAGCAGTACTTC.